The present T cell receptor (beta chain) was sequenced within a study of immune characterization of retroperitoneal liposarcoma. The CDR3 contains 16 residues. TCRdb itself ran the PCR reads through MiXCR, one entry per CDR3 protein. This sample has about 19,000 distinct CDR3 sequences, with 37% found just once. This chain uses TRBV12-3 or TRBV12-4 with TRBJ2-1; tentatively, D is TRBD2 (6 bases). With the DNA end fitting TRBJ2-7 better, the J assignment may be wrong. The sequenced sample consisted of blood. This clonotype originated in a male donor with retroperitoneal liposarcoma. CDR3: CASSFWGEPYYNEQYF. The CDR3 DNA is TGTGCCAGCAGTTTTTGGGGGGAGCCGTACTACAATGAGCAGTACTTC.